This TCR beta chain derives from a study of cytomegalovirus exposure and HLA in healthy donors. Overall study: Prior work identified some 120 million unique TCR beta sequences in some 200 million T cells.

There are 13 residues in the CDR3. V was clipped by 6 bases and J by 5 bases; unmatched bases: 5. CDR1 is MNHNS, CDR2 SASEGT, per germline. Primers for the PCR totalled 60 Vbeta and 13 Jbeta. Profiling relied on immunoSEQ multiplex PCR, and the TCRdb table lists in-frame clones only, not all of them. The sample has about 150,000 clones; approximately 80% are singletons. As to this clone: The antigen remains unidentified.

The donors, nominally healthy at sampling, likely had unrecorded immune exposures. Study-wide findings and caveats: Later analysis identified a missense DCLRE1C variant that was linked to TCR beta V- and J-gene trimming.

Sequencing was done on a sample of PBMCs. This receptor was identified in a man younger than 40 in good health and CMV-seropositive. The V and J genes are TRBV6-1 and TRBJ2-5; the match to TRBD1 covers 8 bases. CDR3 protein: CASSRGRRETQYF. CDR3 DNA: TGTGCCAGCAGCAGGGGGCGAAGGGAGACCCAGTACTTC.